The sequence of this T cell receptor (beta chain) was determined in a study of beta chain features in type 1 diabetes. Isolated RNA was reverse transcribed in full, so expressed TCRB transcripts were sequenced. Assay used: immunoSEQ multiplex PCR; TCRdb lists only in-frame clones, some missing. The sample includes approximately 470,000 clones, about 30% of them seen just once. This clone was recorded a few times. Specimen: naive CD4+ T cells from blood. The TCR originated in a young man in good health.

CDR3 bases: TGTGCCAGCAGCTTAGACAGGGGAGGCGAGCAGTACTTC. It translates to CASSLDRGGEQYF. The gene calls are TRBV7-9 and TRBJ2-7; D possibly corresponds to TRBD1 (7 bases). This CDR3 is 13 amino acids long. V was shortened by 1 base and J by 6 bases, with 10 bases between the two germline ends. Germline V lookup: CDR1 SEHNR, CDR2 FQNEAQ (reference sequence).